This T cell receptor beta chain derives from a study of beta chain features in type 1 diabetes. Study-level background: The patients were much like the healthy donors in age, gender and cell yields.

In the case of this clone: The target antigen is unknown.

Every bit of the isolated RNA underwent reverse transcription, so sequencing read expressed TCRB transcripts. Method: immunoSEQ multiplex PCR; TCRdb's copy keeps in-frame clones and lacks some. The sample lists almost 350,000 clones; roughly a tenth were seen once. Study conclusions and caveats: Possibly, sequencing cDNA over-represented cells that had high TCR expression levels. Moderately but significantly shorter TCRB CDR3s were found in Type 1 diabetes patients in all four CD4+ subsets.

Germline V gene sequence: CDR1 MNHNY, CDR2 SVGAGI (reference sequence). V gave up 6 bases and J gave up 8 bases; unmatched junction bases: 10. This CDR3 is built from 15 residues. It was via CD45RO/CCR7/CD25/CD127/CD95/CD27 that CD4+ naive, central memory, regulatory and stem cell-like memory cells were sorted. The rearrangement joins TRBV6-6 to TRBJ1-4, with TRBD1 identical over 9 bases. The source of this sequence is a man under 40 with type 1 diabetes. Material for sequencing was central memory CD4+ T cells from blood. CDR3 DNA sequence: TGTGCCAGCAGGTCACAGGGGGCGGGTTTGGAAAAACTGTTTTTT. The encoded protein is CASRSQGAGLEKLFF.